Listed here are 31 T cell receptor beta chains from one sample, sequenced in a study of T cell repertoires in cytomegalovirus infection. The antigens for these receptors are not known. A single record per CDR3 protein comes from TCRdb applying MiXCR to the reads. Of 650,000 to 900,000 distinct CDR3 sequences in the sample, approximately 32% were seen once. The sequenced sample was cultured CD8+ T cells from PBMCs, obtained from culture after CMV antigen stimulation. The source is a human donor in good health (CMV status not recorded). Some clones in this sample may be carry-over from other donors' samples.

The V call is TRBV11-3, the J call TRBJ2-6; the D gene is possibly TRBD1 (6 bases). The CDR3 covers 16 residues. The germline V and J ends were trimmed by 2 bases and 2 bases, with 10 bases remaining between them. The germline gives CDR1 SGHNT, CDR2 YENEEA. CDR3 coding DNA: TGTGCCAGCAGCTTAAGGTCAGGGGCTGGGGCCAACGTCCTGACTTTC. Its protein is CASSLRSGAGANVLTF. The full variable domain, completed using reference TRBV11-3 and TRBJ2-6, is EAGVVQSPRYKIIEKKQPVAFWCNPISGHNTLYWYLQNLGQGPELLIRYENEEAVDDSQLPKDRFSAERLKGVDSTLKIQPAELGDSAVYLCASSLRSGAGANVLTFGAGSRLTVL.

This clonotype was detected only a few times. The rearrangement links TRBV4-3 to TRBJ2-2; 9 nucleotides align to TRBD1. Unmatched junction bases numbered 5, after V lost 2 bases and J lost 4 bases. Germline V gene lookup returns CDR1 LGHNA and CDR2 YSLEER. The CDR3 totals 16 residues. CDR3 loop: CASSQRTGVGTGELFF. The CDR3 coding sequence is TGCGCCAGCAGCCAAAGGACAGGGGTCGGCACCGGGGAGCTGTTTTTT.

Only a few counts were recorded for this clonotype. The CDR3 is CASSVTSGGELFF. DNA for the CDR3: TGTGCCAGCAGCGTAACTAGCGGGGGGGAGCTGTTTTTT. The rearrangement uses TRBV7-8 and TRBJ2-2, with TRBD2 identical over 9 bases. Trimming took 5 bases from V and 8 from J; bases not matched to a gene: 3. CDR1 is SGHVS and CDR2 is FQNEAQ in the germline V gene. This CDR3 region has 13 residues.

The chain links TRBV7-9 to TRBJ2-3; D possibly uses TRBD1 or TRBD2 (7 bases each). Germline-derived CDR1 and CDR2 are SEHNR and FQNEAQ (reference sequence). The CDR3 extends over 16 amino acids. The V end was cut by 4 bases, the J end by 1 base, with 15 bases between. This chain's CDR3 is CASSSQGRGGTDTQYF. CDR3 sequence (DNA): TGTGCCAGCAGCTCACAGGGGAGGGGGGGCACAGATACGCAGTATTTT. Supplemented by reference TRBV7-9 and TRBJ2-3, the full variable domain reads DTGVSQNPRHKITKRGQNVTFRCDPISEHNRLYWYRQTLGQGPEFLTYFQNEAQLEKSRLLSDRFSAERPKGSFSTLEIQRTEQGDSAMYLCASSSQGRGGTDTQYFGPGTRLTVL.

V is TRBV28 and J is TRBJ1-4; no definite D call. In germline, CDR1 is MDHEN, CDR2 SYDVKM. V was cut by 5 bases and J by 7 bases, with 17 bases left in between. The CDR3 is 15 residues long. CDR3 nucleotides: TGTGCCAGCAGTCCAAGGACGGCCCCGGGTGAAAAACTGTTTTTT. Residues: CASSPRTAPGEKLFF.

This clonotype has a handful of counts. CDR3 nucleotides: TGTGCCAGCAGCCCAGGGGGGAAGTACGAGCAGTACTTC. It specifies CASSPGGKYEQYF. The J gene is TRBJ2-7, the V gene TRBV7-9, with a weak D call TRBD1 (7 bases). CDR3 size: 13 residues. Germline CDR1 is SEHNR and CDR2 is FQNEAQ (reference sequence). V was pared by 5 bases and J by 4 bases, with 12 bases between.

The chain recombines TRBV27 with TRBJ2-3; the D call may be TRBD1 or TRBD2 (5 bases each). Trimming pared 5 bases from V and 1 base from J, leaving 7 bases between. This CDR3 spans 13 amino acids. From germline, CDR1 is MNHEY and CDR2 SMNVEV (reference sequence). Written as DNA, the CDR3 is TGTGCCAGCAGTGGGGACGGCACAGATACGCAGTATTTT. Residues: CASSGDGTDTQYF.

V usage is TRBV27 and J usage is TRBJ1-2; tentatively, D is TRBD1 (5 bases). Per germline, CDR1 MNHEY and CDR2 SMNVEV (reference sequence). The CDR3 is 14 amino acids. The V end was cut by 5 bases, the J end by 6 bases, with 16 bases between. CDR3 DNA: TGTGCCAGCAGTCCCTACGGACACTTCCATGGCTACACCTTC. It translates to CASSPYGHFHGYTF.

There are a few counts of this clonotype. V and J are TRBV19 and TRBJ1-5; 7 bases map to TRBD1. The germline V gene encodes CDR1 LNHDA and CDR2 SQIVND (reference sequence). The V and J ends lost 4 bases and 5 bases, in that order; junction bases with no gene match: 11. The CDR3 covers 16 residues. The CDR3 loop is CASSTGGGGADQPQHF. The CDR3 DNA follows: TGTGCCAGTAGTACCGGGGGAGGGGGCGCGGATCAGCCCCAGCATTTT.

This clonotype was counted a few times. V gene TRBV5-1 combines with J gene TRBJ2-3; perhaps TRBD2 as D (5 bases). Germline CDR1 reads SGHRS; CDR2 reads YFSETQ. Deletions cut 1 base from V and 3 bases from J, with 12 bases between. The CDR3 extends over 15 amino acids. In DNA, the CDR3 is TGCGCCAGCAGCTTGTGGCTAGCTGCGACAGATACGCAGTATTTT. The encoded protein is CASSLWLAATDTQYF.

This clonotype was counted ten times or more. The V call is TRBV7-8, the J call TRBJ2-3, with D unresolved. Germline V CDR1 and CDR2: SGHVS, FQNEAQ. CDR3 length: 13 amino acids. With 0 bases removed from V and 6 bases from J, the gap between germline ends came to 7 bases. This CDR3 is CASSLAVSDTQYF. In nucleotides, the CDR3 is TGTGCCAGCAGCTTAGCAGTGTCTGATACGCAGTATTTT.

Written as DNA, the CDR3 is TGTGCCAGCAGTTTTGCTACTAGCGGGGACCAAGAGACCCAGTACTTC. Translation gives CASSFATSGDQETQYF. V gene TRBV12-3 or TRBV12-4 combines with J gene TRBJ2-5; 10 bases match TRBD2. After removal of 3 bases from V and 0 bases from J, the junction contained 4 bases not matched to a gene. There are 16 residues in the CDR3.

This clonotype was observed a handful of times. This chain uses TRBV7-9 with TRBJ2-1; D is unclear. The CDR3 is 13 amino acids. Deletions cut 6 bases from V and 12 bases from J, with 18 bases between. Germline assignment: CDR1 SEHNR and CDR2 FQNEAQ (reference sequence). The CDR3 loop reads CASSLRAPQRQFF. The CDR3 DNA reads TGTGCCAGCAGTCTTAGAGCCCCACAGAGGCAGTTCTTC.

The J gene is TRBJ1-3, the V gene TRBV19, with D possibly being TRBD1 (6 bases). From germline, CDR1 is LNHDA and CDR2 SQIVND (reference sequence). The ends were cut back, 7 bases at V and 4 bases at J, with 14 bases in the middle. The CDR3 has 14 residues. In nucleotides, the CDR3 is TGTGCCAGTAACCCGACAGGCGGGGGAAACACCATATATTTT. This encodes CASNPTGGGNTIYF.

This clonotype turned up a few times. The V gene is TRBV12-3 or TRBV12-4, the J gene TRBJ1-5; no reliable D call. The CDR3 length is 12 residues. V shed 6 bases and J shed 9 bases, with 12 bases lying between them. This CDR3 is CASSPLNMPQHF. CDR3 nucleotide sequence: TGTGCCAGCAGCCCCCTAAATATGCCCCAGCATTTT.

V gene TRBV6-5 combines with J gene TRBJ1-1; maybe TRBD1 (5 bases). The CDR3 length is 16 residues. The V and J ends lost 2 bases and 0 bases respectively, with 13 bases between them. Germline V gene sequence: CDR1 MNHEY, CDR2 SVGAGI. CDR3 region: CASSYEEGLLNTEAFF. In DNA form, the CDR3 reads TGTGCCAGCAGTTACGAGGAGGGACTTCTGAACACTGAAGCTTTCTTT.

A note on this clonotype: This clone may be a read error of a much larger clone one base away. The chain recombines TRBV7-6 with TRBJ1-1, with TRBD1 as a possible D gene (5 bases). The length of the CDR3 is 16 residues. Germline V lookup: CDR1 SGHVS, CDR2 FNYEAQ. The CDR3: CVSSQSPKGMNTEAFF. The DNA for the CDR3 is TGTGTCAGCAGCCAGAGTCCTAAGGGGATGAACACTGAAGCTTTCTTT.

This clonotype was observed a single time. The chain couples TRBV9 to TRBJ1-2, with D tentatively TRBD1 (6 bases). This CDR3 has 14 amino acids. The germline V and J ends were trimmed by 0 bases and 8 bases, with 14 bases remaining between them. The germline gives CDR1 SGDLS, CDR2 YYNGEE. CDR3 protein: CASSVGGGMEGYTF. The CDR3, as DNA: TGTGCCAGCAGCGTAGGAGGGGGAATGGAGGGCTACACCTTC.

The rearrangement uses TRBV6-1 and TRBJ1-6; the D is unclear. V lost 2 bases and J 7 bases, leaving 12 bases between the germline ends. The germline gives CDR1 MNHNS, CDR2 SASEGT. The CDR3 totals 15 residues. CDR3 bases: TGTGCCAGCAGTGAAACGGGCGGAGGGAATTCACCCCTCCACTTT. Translating it yields CASSETGGGNSPLHF.

This clonotype has only a few counts. The chain uses TRBV6-1 and TRBJ2-7; 11 nucleotides line up with TRBD2. The germline CDR1 and CDR2 sequences are MNHNS and SASEGT. The CDR3 has 16 residues. V gave up 0 bases and J gave up 4 bases; unmatched junction bases: 5. The CDR3 nucleotides read TGTGCCAGCAGTGAAGCAGGGCGACTAGCGGGGTACGAGCAGTACGTC. It is translated as CASSEAGRLAGYEQYV.

The J gene is TRBJ1-4, the V gene TRBV7-9; a possible D gene is TRBD1 (5 bases). Germline CDR1 reads SEHNR; CDR2 reads FQNEAQ (reference sequence). V was trimmed by 2 bases and J by 6 bases, leaving 13 bases between them. CDR3 size: 15 residues. DNA for the CDR3: TGTGCCAGCAGCTTACCGGGACCGTACCATGAAAAACTGTTTTTT. It yields the protein CASSLPGPYHEKLFF.

The J gene is TRBJ2-4, the V gene TRBV6-6, with D perhaps given as TRBD1 or TRBD2 (5 bases each). The length of the CDR3 is 15 residues. Trimming cost V 7 bases and J 3 bases, with 16 bases left between them. The germline CDR1 and CDR2 sequences are MNHNY and SVGAGI (reference sequence). The CDR3 DNA is TGTGCCAGCATTGGGACCTCTCGGGGCAAAAACATTCAGTACTTC. Its protein is CASIGTSRGKNIQYF.

This clonotype has more than one count but fewer than ten. The chain recombines TRBV5-4 with TRBJ2-2, with 11 bases aligning to TRBD1. The CDR3 loop spans 16 amino acids. J lost 6 bases, V lost 3 bases, and 7 bases had no gene match. CDR1 is SGHNT and CDR2 is YYREEE in the germline V gene (reference sequence). CDR3 loop: CASSSSGQGVAGELFF. CDR3 coding DNA: TGTGCCAGCAGCTCCTCGGGACAGGGGGTTGCCGGGGAGCTGTTTTTT.

CDR3 loop: CASSPILWTEANYGYTF. The CDR3 coding sequence is TGTGCCAGCAGTCCGATACTTTGGACGGAAGCTAACTATGGCTACACCTTC. The rearrangement links TRBV2 to TRBJ1-2; D uncertain. Trimming shortened V by 5 bases and J by 0 bases, and 19 bases separated the two germline ends. This CDR3 contains 17 residues. The germline gives CDR1 SNHLY, CDR2 FYNNEI.

The chain combines TRBV14 with TRBJ2-7; D tentatively reads TRBD1 or TRBD2 (5 bases each). From germline, CDR1 is SGHDN and CDR2 FVKESK. This CDR3 has 14 amino acids. Trimming removed 1 base at V and 7 bases at J, with 14 bases between. The CDR3 DNA is TGTGCCAGCAGCCAAGTACGGGACCCAAGGGAGCAGTACTTC. It translates to CASSQVRDPREQYF.

This clonotype was counted only a few times. The chain links TRBV6-2 or TRBV6-3 to TRBJ1-1; no definite D call. The CDR3 runs 14 residues. Germline loops: CDR1 MNHEY, CDR2 SVGEGT. V shed 3 bases and J shed 0 bases, with 8 bases lying between them. The CDR3 DNA follows: TGTGCCAGCAGTTATACCTCAATGAACACTGAAGCTTTCTTT. It codes for CASSYTSMNTEAFF.

The chain has TRBV5-6 and TRBJ2-7; no definite D call. The germline CDR1 and CDR2 sequences are SGHDT and YYEEEE. This CDR3 comprises 13 residues. V was cut by 0 bases and J by 6 bases, with 10 bases left in between. The CDR3 DNA reads as TGTGCCAGCAGCTTGGCCCAGACGGTCGAGCAGTACTTC. Translated: CASSLAQTVEQYF.

V is TRBV6-5 and J is TRBJ2-7, with a possible D match to TRBD2 (5 bases). Germline CDR1 MNHEY, CDR2 SVGAGI. Trimming took off 0 bases at V and 5 bases at J, with 26 bases between the two ends. This CDR3 spans 19 amino acids. The CDR3: CASSYSWYPIEGLRNEQYF. CDR3 DNA: TGTGCCAGCAGTTACTCCTGGTATCCAATAGAGGGATTAAGGAACGAGCAGTACTTC.

This clonotype was picked up many times. The chain has TRBV6-5 and TRBJ1-2; possibly TRBD1 for D (6 bases). V was pared by 2 bases and J by 5 bases, with 9 bases between. Germline CDR1 reads MNHEY; CDR2 reads SVGAGI. This CDR3 spans 13 amino acids. CDR3 bases: TGTGCCAGCAGTTACGGGGACACTTATGGCTACACCTTC. Amino acids: CASSYGDTYGYTF.

The chain recombines TRBV15 with TRBJ2-7, with D perhaps TRBD1 (6 bases). CDR3 size: 12 residues. Trimming stripped 1 base from V and 7 bases from J, with 8 bases between. CDR1 is LNHNV and CDR2 is YYDKDF in the germline V gene (reference sequence). CDR3 bases: TGTGCCACCAGCAGAGCGGACAGAGAGCAGTACTTC. Its protein is CATSRADREQYF. The variable domain in full, completed from reference TRBV15 and TRBJ2-7, reads DAMVIQNPRYQVTQFGKPVTLSCSQTLNHNVMYWYQQKSSQAPKLLFHYYDKDFNNEADTPDNFQSRRPNTSFCFLDIRSPGLGDTAMYLCATSRADREQYFGPGTRLTVT.

The chain employs TRBV19 and TRBJ1-5, with D possibly matching TRBD1 (5 bases). There are 15 residues in the CDR3. Per the germline V gene, CDR1 is LNHDA and CDR2 is SQIVND (reference sequence). V lost 6 bases and J lost 2, with 14 bases in between. The CDR3 region has the DNA TGTGCCAGTAGAAACCAGGGAGGCGGCAATCAGCCCCAGCATTTT. Encoded protein: CASRNQGGGNQPQHF.